The T cell receptor beta chain described here comes from a study of CD8 T cells in Susac syndrome. A quantity of about 0.45 to 1 ug RNA underwent reverse transcription using random hexamers. A single record per CDR3 protein comes from TCRdb applying MiXCR to the immunoSEQ multiplex PCR reads. The sample has 150,000 to 190,000 distinct CDR3 sequences, nearly 97% seen once; the top ten hold roughly 0.15%. The germline V gene encodes CDR1 MGHRA and CDR2 YSYEKL. The ends were cut back, 4 bases at V and 8 bases at J, with 12 bases in the middle. CDR3 length equals 13 residues. The sample taken for sequencing was CD8+ T cells from PBMCs. The V and J genes are TRBV4-1 and TRBJ2-4; D possibly matches TRBD1 or TRBD2 (5 bases each). The sequence came from a human donor with multiple sclerosis. The CDR3 protein is CASSLGRGDIQYF. CDR3 coding DNA: TGCGCCAGCAGCCTGGGACGAGGCGACATTCAGTACTTC.